This T cell receptor beta chain was obtained from a study of T cell repertoires in cytomegalovirus infection. CDR3 length: 11 residues. CDR1 is MNHEY and CDR2 is SVGEGT in the germline V gene. V lost 0 bases and J 6 bases, leaving 3 bases between the germline ends. A note on this clonotype: Its matching antigen is unknown.

TCRdb re-derived calls from the reads in MiXCR, one entry per CDR3 protein. The table has 360,000 or so distinct CDR3 sequences, roughly 34% seen once; the top ten hold roughly 13%. This receptor was identified in a human donor in good health (CMV status not recorded). Some clones in this sample may be carry-over from other donors' samples. This rearrangement joins TRBV6-2 or TRBV6-3 to TRBJ2-7; no definite D call. Specimen: cultured PBMCs, collected from culture after CMV antigen stimulation. The CDR3 loop is CASSYSGEQYF. CDR3 DNA sequence: TGTGCCAGCAGTTACTCAGGCGAGCAGTACTTC.